This T cell receptor (beta chain) was documented in a study of response to subunit inactivated influenza vaccine. Findings of the study overall: Authors suggested seasonal influenza vaccinations each recruit few new T cells.

In its sample, this clonotype was seen a few times. Its target is not known. With 3 bases removed from V and 5 bases from J, the gap between germline ends came to 8 bases. This CDR3 is 13 amino acids long. Germline CDR1 ENHRY, CDR2 SYGVKD. TCRdb passed the RT-PCR reads through MiXCR, listing each CDR3 protein once. The sample holds around 580,000 distinct CDR3 sequences, roughly 15% seen once. Sequencing used PBMCs from blood, obtained 11 to 12 days after vaccination. The receptor was isolated from a middle-aged man who received an inactivated influenza vaccine. The chain couples TRBV10-3 to TRBJ2-4; tentatively, D is TRBD1 (6 bases). The CDR3 coding sequence is TGTGCCATCAGTGAAACAGGGCAAAACATTCAGTACTTC. This encodes CAISETGQNIQYF.